These T cell receptor beta chains were read from a single sample in a study of CD8 T cells in ankylosing spondylitis. TCRdb itself ran the 5' RACE reads through MiXCR, one entry per CDR3 protein. Seen here are 100,000 to 150,000 distinct CDR3 sequences, 17% observed once, and the top ten hold 30% to 35%. Sequencing used blood, either unsorted or a sorted T cell fraction (not recorded which). These receptors all stem from a male donor with ankylosing spondylitis. Both conserved end residues are part of each CDR3. Fields, in order: D gene, V gene, J gene, clone size, CDR3 protein, CDR3 DNA. The D gene is left open where the match is weak. Not every row has a clone size; where given, it reads once, few, many or a size class.

d_call: NA
v_call: TRBV3-1
j_call: TRBJ1-4
clone_size: NA
cdr3_aa: CASSQEGDFNEKLFF
cdr3_nt: TGTGCCAGCAGCCAAGAAGGGGACTTTAATGAAAAACTGTTTTTT

d_call: NA
v_call: TRBV4-1
j_call: TRBJ1-1
clone_size: NA
cdr3_aa: CASSQGSHLNTEAFF
cdr3_nt: TGCGCCAGCAGCCAAGGCTCCCATCTTAACACTGAAGCTTTCTTT

d_call: TRBD1
v_call: TRBV11-3
j_call: TRBJ2-7
clone_size: few
cdr3_aa: CASSFTGESYEQYF
cdr3_nt: TGTGCCAGCAGCTTTACAGGGGAATCCTACGAGCAGTACTTC

d_call: NA
v_call: TRBV7-3
j_call: TRBJ2-7
clone_size: NA
cdr3_aa: CASSLTSWDHEQYF
cdr3_nt: TGTGCCAGCAGCTTAACCTCTTGGGACCACGAGCAGTACTTC

d_call: TRBD1
v_call: TRBV28
j_call: TRBJ1-1
clone_size: NA
cdr3_aa: CASSIVQGANTEAFF
cdr3_nt: TGTGCCAGCAGTATCGTACAGGGGGCAAACACTGAAGCTTTCTTT

d_call: NA
v_call: TRBV10-3
j_call: TRBJ2-7
clone_size: few
cdr3_aa: CAISEDGYYEQYF
cdr3_nt: TGTGCCATCAGTGAGGACGGGTACTACGAGCAGTACTTC

d_call: TRBD1
v_call: TRBV27
j_call: TRBJ2-7
clone_size: NA
cdr3_aa: CATRTGGPYEQYF
cdr3_nt: TGTGCCACCAGGACAGGGGGTCCCTACGAGCAGTACTTC

d_call: NA
v_call: TRBV5-4
j_call: TRBJ2-2
clone_size: few
cdr3_aa: CASSLWGAGTGELFF
cdr3_nt: TGTGCCAGCAGCTTGTGGGGGGCGGGCACCGGGGAGCTGTTTTTT

d_call: TRBD1
v_call: TRBV10-3
j_call: TRBJ2-7
clone_size: NA
cdr3_aa: CAIRDRVTYEQYF
cdr3_nt: TGTGCCATCAGGGACAGGGTAACCTACGAGCAGTACTTC

d_call: NA
v_call: TRBV25-1
j_call: TRBJ1-1
clone_size: NA
cdr3_aa: CASRSRGVTEAFF
cdr3_nt: TGTGCCAGCAGGTCCAGAGGAGTTACTGAAGCTTTCTTT

d_call: NA
v_call: TRBV6-2/TRBV6-3
j_call: TRBJ2-3
clone_size: NA
cdr3_aa: CASSYPDGRRGGTDTQYF
cdr3_nt: TGTGCCAGCAGTTACCCGGACGGAAGAAGAGGGGGCACAGATACGCAGTATTTT

d_call: NA
v_call: TRBV27
j_call: TRBJ1-6
clone_size: NA
cdr3_aa: CASSFYDSYSPLHF
cdr3_nt: TGTGCCAGCAGTTTCTACGACAGCTATTCACCCCTCCACTTT

d_call: NA
v_call: TRBV5-1
j_call: TRBJ2-1
clone_size: many
cdr3_aa: CASSVGLGVYNEQFF
cdr3_nt: TGCGCCAGCAGCGTAGGTCTGGGAGTATACAATGAGCAGTTCTTC

d_call: TRBD2
v_call: TRBV24-1
j_call: TRBJ2-1
clone_size: NA
cdr3_aa: CATSDYRTSGSNEQFF
cdr3_nt: TGTGCCACCAGTGATTACAGGACTAGCGGGAGCAATGAGCAGTTCTTC

d_call: NA
v_call: TRBV7-2
j_call: TRBJ2-7
clone_size: NA
cdr3_aa: CASSPGTLNEQYF
cdr3_nt: TGTGCCAGCAGCCCCGGGACTCTCAATGAGCAGTACTTC

d_call: NA
v_call: TRBV24-1
j_call: TRBJ2-5
clone_size: many
cdr3_aa: CATSGFNRETQYF
cdr3_nt: TGTGCCACCAGTGGATTCAATAGGGAGACCCAGTACTTC

d_call: NA
v_call: TRBV5-1
j_call: TRBJ2-7
clone_size: many
cdr3_aa: CASSLESGGRDEQYF
cdr3_nt: TGCGCCAGCAGCTTGGAGTCTGGTGGCAGGGACGAGCAGTACTTC